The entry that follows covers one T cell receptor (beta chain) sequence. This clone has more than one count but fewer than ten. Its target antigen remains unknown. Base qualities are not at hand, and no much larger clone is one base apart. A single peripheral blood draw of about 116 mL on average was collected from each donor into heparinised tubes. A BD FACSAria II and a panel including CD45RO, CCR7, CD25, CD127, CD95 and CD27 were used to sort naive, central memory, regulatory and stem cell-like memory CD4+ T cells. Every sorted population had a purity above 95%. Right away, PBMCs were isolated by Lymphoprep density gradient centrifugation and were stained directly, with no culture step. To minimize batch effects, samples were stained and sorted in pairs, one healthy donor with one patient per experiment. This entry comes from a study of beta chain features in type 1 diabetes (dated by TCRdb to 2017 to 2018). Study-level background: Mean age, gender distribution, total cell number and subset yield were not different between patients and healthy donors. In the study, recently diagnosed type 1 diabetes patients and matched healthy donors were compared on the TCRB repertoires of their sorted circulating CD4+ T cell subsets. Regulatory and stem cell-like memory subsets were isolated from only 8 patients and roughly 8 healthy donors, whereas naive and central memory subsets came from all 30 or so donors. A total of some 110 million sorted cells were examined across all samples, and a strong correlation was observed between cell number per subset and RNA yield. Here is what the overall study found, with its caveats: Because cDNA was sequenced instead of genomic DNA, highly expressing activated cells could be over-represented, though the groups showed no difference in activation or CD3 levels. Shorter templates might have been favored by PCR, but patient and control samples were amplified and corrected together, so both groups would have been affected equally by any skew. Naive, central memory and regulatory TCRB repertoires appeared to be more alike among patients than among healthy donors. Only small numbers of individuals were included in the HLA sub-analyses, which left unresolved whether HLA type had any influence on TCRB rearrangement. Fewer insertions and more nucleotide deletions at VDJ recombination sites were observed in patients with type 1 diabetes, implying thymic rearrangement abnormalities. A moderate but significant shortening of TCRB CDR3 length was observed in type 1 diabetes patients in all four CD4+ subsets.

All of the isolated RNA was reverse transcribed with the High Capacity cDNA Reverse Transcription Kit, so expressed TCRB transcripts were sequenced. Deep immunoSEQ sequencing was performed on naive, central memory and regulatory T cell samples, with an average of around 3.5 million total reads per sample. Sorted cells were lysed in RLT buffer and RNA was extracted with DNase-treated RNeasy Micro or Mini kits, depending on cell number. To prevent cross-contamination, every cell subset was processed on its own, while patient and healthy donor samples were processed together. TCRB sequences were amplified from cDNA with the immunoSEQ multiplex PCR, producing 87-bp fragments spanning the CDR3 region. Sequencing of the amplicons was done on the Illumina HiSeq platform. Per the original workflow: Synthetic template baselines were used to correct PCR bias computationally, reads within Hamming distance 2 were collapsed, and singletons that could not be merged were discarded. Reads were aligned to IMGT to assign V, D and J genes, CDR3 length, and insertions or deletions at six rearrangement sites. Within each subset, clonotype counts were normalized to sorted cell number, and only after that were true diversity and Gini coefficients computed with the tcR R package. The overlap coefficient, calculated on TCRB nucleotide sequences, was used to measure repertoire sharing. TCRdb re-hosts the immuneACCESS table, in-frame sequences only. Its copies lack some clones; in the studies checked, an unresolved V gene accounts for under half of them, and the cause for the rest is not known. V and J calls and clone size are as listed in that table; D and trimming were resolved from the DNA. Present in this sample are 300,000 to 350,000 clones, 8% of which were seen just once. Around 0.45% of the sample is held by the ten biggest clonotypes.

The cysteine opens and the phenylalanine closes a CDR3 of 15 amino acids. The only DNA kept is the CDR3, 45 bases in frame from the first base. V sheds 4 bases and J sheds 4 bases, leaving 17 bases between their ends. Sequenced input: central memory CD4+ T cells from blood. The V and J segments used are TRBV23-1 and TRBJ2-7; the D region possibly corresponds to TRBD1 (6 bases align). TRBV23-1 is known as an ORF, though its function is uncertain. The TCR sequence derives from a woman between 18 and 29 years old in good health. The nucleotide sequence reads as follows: TGCGCCAGCAGTCCACCTCGGACAGCCAATTACGAGCAGTACTTC. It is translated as CASSPPRTANYEQYF.